This T cell receptor beta chain was identified in a study of control samples from healthy donors and cancer patients. The assay was immunoSEQ multiplex PCR, and TCRdb's table has in-frame clones only and misses some. The sample includes 91,000 or so clones, roughly nine tenths of them seen just once. The TCR originated in a woman aged 25 to 39 in good health. Input material: blood.

DNA of the CDR3: TGTGCCATCAGGGACAGGGCCAGGGATGGCTACACCTTC. Translating it yields CAIRDRARDGYTF. This chain connects TRBV10-3 to TRBJ1-2, with TRBD1 matching over 8 bases. The CDR3 totals 13 residues. The trim removed 6 bases at V and 6 bases at J, leaving 6 bases unmatched. Germline V gene data show CDR1 as ENHRY and CDR2 as SYGVKD.